Following are 24 T cell receptor beta chains from one sample sequenced in a study of blood T cells in healthy people across ages. With a J-beta primer mix and a sample-barcoded 5' primer, a second PCR ran about 7 to 11 cycles. TCRdb itself ran the 5' RACE reads through MiXCR, one entry per CDR3 protein. This sample has 1,300,000 or so distinct CDR3 sequences, with around 55% found just once. The sample taken for sequencing was blood. Source of these receptors: a man aged 18 to 30 in good health.

The V gene is TRBV12-3 or TRBV12-4, the J gene TRBJ1-4; a possible D gene is TRBD1 (5 bases). Trimming took 7 bases from V and 7 from J, leaving 22 bases between them. The CDR3 is 16 residues long. CDR3 sequence: CASTLGAGGVFEKLFF. Written as DNA, the CDR3 is TGTGCCAGCACCCTAGGGGCCGGAGGGGTTTTTGAAAAACTGTTTTTT.

The chain combines TRBV5-4 with TRBJ1-1; the match to TRBD1 covers 7 bases. CDR1 SGHNT and CDR2 YYREEE come from the germline V gene (reference sequence). Trimming at V came to 5 bases and at J to 2 bases, leaving 18 bases not matched to a gene. This CDR3 contains 18 residues. CDR3 loop: CASSNPKGGTDFNTEAFF. The DNA for the CDR3 is TGTGCCAGCAGTAATCCTAAAGGCGGGACAGATTTTAACACTGAAGCTTTCTTT.

This clonotype has more than one count but fewer than ten. The chain combines TRBV12-3 or TRBV12-4 with TRBJ2-1, with 9 bases identical to TRBD2. The CDR3 runs to 15 residues. The trim removed 8 bases at V and 8 bases at J, leaving 13 bases unmatched. The CDR3 sequence: CASGGKGRGGHEQFF. The CDR3 DNA is TGTGCCAGCGGAGGAAAAGGGCGGGGGGGCCATGAGCAGTTCTTC.

V usage is TRBV11-2 and J usage is TRBJ2-1; 7 bases match TRBD2. The CDR3 covers 17 residues. J gave up 0 bases and V 7 bases, and 12 bases lay outside the gene matches. Germline values: CDR1 SGHAT, CDR2 FQNNGV. CDR3 nucleotide sequence: TGTGCCAGCACCCTCCCGTCCGGGACTACCTCCTACAATGAGCAGTTCTTC. This translates into CASTLPSGTTSYNEQFF.

The J gene is TRBJ2-1, the V gene TRBV12-3 or TRBV12-4; D is unresolved. V was shortened by 1 base and J by 7 bases, with 14 bases between the two germline ends. The CDR3 length is 15 residues. CDR3 loop: CASSLGFPQLNEQFF. The CDR3 DNA is TGTGCCAGCAGTTTAGGGTTTCCACAGCTTAATGAGCAGTTCTTC.

This clonotype was counted only a few times. V gene TRBV7-6 combines with J gene TRBJ2-3; no definite D call. The ends were cut back, 0 bases at V and 5 bases at J, with 9 bases in the middle. CDR3 size: 14 residues. CDR1 and CDR2 (germline): SGHVS, FNYEAQ. CDR3 protein: CASSLAGRQDTQYF. DNA of the CDR3: TGTGCCAGCAGCTTAGCGGGTCGCCAAGATACGCAGTATTTT.

V usage is TRBV24-1 and J usage is TRBJ2-1; the match to TRBD2 covers 12 bases. This CDR3 has 17 amino acids. Germline CDR1 is KGHDR and CDR2 is SFDVKD. J lost 0 bases, V lost 4 bases, and 3 bases had no gene match. CDR3 DNA sequence: TGTGCCACCAGTGAGTCGACTAGCGGGAGCTCCTACAATGAGCAGTTCTTC. As protein: CATSESTSGSSYNEQFF.

V and J are TRBV25-1 and TRBJ1-6, with a weak D call TRBD1 (5 bases). The ends were cut back, 2 bases at V and 10 bases at J, with 15 bases in the middle. Germline-derived CDR1 and CDR2 are MGHDK and SYGVNS. This CDR3 has 15 residues. CDR3 loop: CASSEQGGVWSPLHF. CDR3 nucleotide sequence: TGTGCCAGCAGTGAACAGGGTGGGGTTTGGTCACCCCTCCACTTT.

The chain carries TRBV5-5 and TRBJ2-1; perhaps TRBD2 as D (6 bases). This CDR3 contains 15 residues. With 5 bases removed from V and 2 bases from J, the gap between germline ends came to 14 bases. CDR1 and CDR2 from the germline V gene are SGHKS and YYEKEE (reference sequence). The CDR3 is CASRQASVPYNEQFF. The DNA for the CDR3 is TGTGCCAGCAGACAGGCTAGCGTGCCCTACAATGAGCAGTTCTTC.

V and J are TRBV3-1 and TRBJ2-1; 7 bases agree with TRBD1. J lost 10 bases, V lost 4 bases, and 7 bases had no gene match. The CDR3 runs to 13 residues. CDR1 and CDR2 from the germline V gene are LGHDT and YNNKEL (reference sequence). The CDR3 here is CASSRRGRREQFF. The CDR3 region has the DNA TGTGCCAGCAGCCGAAGGGGGCGCAGGGAGCAGTTCTTC.

This clonotype has more than one count but fewer than ten. This chain uses TRBV4-1 with TRBJ2-1; TRBD2 matches at 7 bases. V dropped 0 bases and J dropped 0; count of bases not matched to a gene: 8. This CDR3 has 18 amino acids. The germline gives CDR1 MGHRA, CDR2 YSYEKL. The CDR3 protein is CASSQDRMSGTSYNEQFF. The CDR3 DNA sequence: TGCGCCAGCAGCCAAGATAGGATGAGCGGGACCTCCTACAATGAGCAGTTCTTC.

V gene TRBV10-3 combines with J gene TRBJ2-7; D unresolved. The CDR3 sequence is 13 residues long. V lost 3 bases to trimming and J lost 5 bases, with 11 bases between them. Per the germline V gene, CDR1 is ENHRY and CDR2 is SYGVKD. The CDR3 sequence: CAISDGRPDEQYF. The CDR3 DNA reads TGTGCCATCAGTGACGGACGCCCGGACGAGCAGTACTTC.

The chain joins TRBV27 to TRBJ1-6; D gene uncertain. Germline CDR1 reads MNHEY; CDR2 reads SMNVEV (reference sequence). Between the trimmed V and J ends, which lost 7 bases and 7 bases, there was a span of 17 bases. This CDR3 spans 15 amino acids. CDR3 sequence reads: CASTLASPTNSPLHF. In nucleotides, the CDR3 is TGTGCCAGCACCCTGGCTTCCCCGACAAATTCACCCCTCCACTTT.

J is TRBJ1-3 and V is TRBV6-7; D unresolved. TRBV6-7 is filed as an ORF, its function uncertain. The length of the CDR3 is 10 residues. V was clipped by 8 bases and J by 15 bases, with 14 bases between them. This CDR3 reads CASAPQMRYF. The CDR3 coding sequence is TGTGCCAGCGCACCCCAGATGAGATATTTT.

The V and J genes are TRBV27 and TRBJ1-5; D remains unclear. The CDR3 spans 13 residues. Looked up from germline, CDR1 is MNHEY and CDR2 is SMNVEV (reference sequence). Trimming pared 4 bases from V and 3 bases from J, leaving 7 bases between. The CDR3 DNA is TGTGCCAGCAGTTCATTCGACAATCAGCCCCAGCATTTT. This sequence encodes CASSSFDNQPQHF.

The genes are TRBV20-1 and TRBJ2-4; 9 positions match TRBD1. The DNA matches TRBJ2-7 better at its end, which makes the J call doubtful. Germline CDR1 is DFQATT and CDR2 is SNEGSKA (reference sequence). CDR3 length equals 15 residues. The CDR3 DNA reads as TGCAGTGCTAGCCTTCCGGGACAGGGTGATTACGAGCAGTACTTC. Translating gives CSASLPGQGDYEQYF.

This clonotype was counted a few times. The rearrangement joins TRBV7-9 to TRBJ2-1, with D uncertain. Trimming pared 2 bases from V and 10 bases from J, leaving 9 bases between. This CDR3 is built from 12 residues. Germline values: CDR1 SEHNR, CDR2 FQNEAQ (reference sequence). CDR3 protein: CASSLSRIEQFF. The CDR3, as DNA: TGTGCCAGCAGCTTAAGTCGAATCGAGCAGTTCTTC.

V usage is TRBV11-2 and J usage is TRBJ2-6; possibly TRBD1 for D (6 bases). The ends were cut back, 3 bases at V and 0 bases at J, with 12 bases in the middle. Germline lookup yields CDR1 SGHAT and CDR2 FQNNGV. The CDR3 length is 17 residues. DNA of the CDR3: TGTGCCAGCAGCTTTTGGGGGCTTAGCTCTGGGGCCAACGTCCTGACTTTC. This gives the protein CASSFWGLSSGANVLTF.

This clonotype was observed a few times. This chain connects TRBV12-3 or TRBV12-4 to TRBJ2-3, with D hard to call. The CDR3 spans 14 residues. V was pared by 5 bases and J by 6 bases, with 15 bases between. CDR3 residues: CASSPGIGMDTQYF. The CDR3 DNA reads as TGTGCCAGCAGTCCTGGGATTGGGATGGATACGCAGTATTTT.

This clonotype occurred once. The rearrangement uses TRBV3-1 and TRBJ2-7; D remains unclear. The end of the DNA is better explained by TRBJ2-5, so the J call may be wrong. The CDR3 runs to 14 residues. The germline CDR1 and CDR2 sequences are LGHDT and YNNKEL (reference sequence). The CDR3 DNA sequence: TGTGCCAGCAGCCAAGGCCGGTGGGTGGAGACCCAGTACTTC. Its translation is CASSQGRWVETQYF.

The rearrangement uses TRBV5-1 and TRBJ2-5, with a tentative D call TRBD2 (6 bases). The CDR3 loop spans 14 amino acids. The V end lost 2 bases, the J end lost 4 bases, and 12 bases lay between the germline ends. Germline assignment: CDR1 SGHRS and CDR2 YFSETQ. CDR3 sequence reads: CASSFAGSRETQYF. The CDR3 nucleotides are TGCGCCAGCAGCTTCGCGGGGTCACGAGAGACCCAGTACTTC.

This chain joins TRBV12-3 or TRBV12-4 and TRBJ2-7; 10 bases align to TRBD1. CDR3 length equals 15 residues. Unmatched junction bases numbered 5, after V lost 4 bases and J lost 2 bases. The CDR3 nucleotides read TGTGCCAGCAGTTCGGACAGGGGGATAACCTACGAGCAGTACTTC. This codes for CASSSDRGITYEQYF.

Worth noting for this clonotype: The conserved phenylalanine or tryptophan normally closing the CDR3 is absent here, so this likely arose from a read error. This chain links TRBV5-1 with TRBJ2-7, with D hard to call. The CDR3 runs 11 residues. V lost 2 bases, J lost 6 bases, and 6 bases lay in between. From germline, CDR1 is SGHRS and CDR2 YFSETQ. The CDR3 loop reads CASSFDREQYS. CDR3 bases: TGCGCCAGCAGCTTCGACCGCGAGCAGTACTCC.

The CDR3 region has the DNA TGTGCCAGCAGCTTGGTATGGGGGAGCACAGATACGCAGTATTTT. Protein: CASSLVWGSTDTQYF. The rearrangement links TRBV5-6 to TRBJ2-3; D might be TRBD1 or TRBD2, each matching 5 bases. V lost 0 bases to trimming and J lost 0 bases, with 8 bases between them. CDR3 length: 15 residues. Germline values: CDR1 SGHDT, CDR2 YYEEEE.